This T cell receptor beta chain was sequenced in a study of blood T cell repertoires in COVID-19. Original analysis: From reference gene primer amplification, estimates of nucleated cell counts were derived. Profiling relied on immunoSEQ multiplex PCR, and the TCRdb table lists in-frame clones only, not all of them. V and J calls plus clone size are reproduced from that table; the DNA served to infer D and trimming. Of fewer than 350,000 clones in the sample, approximately 88% are singletons; the top ten hold 6% to 6.5%. This CDR3 has 15 amino acids. V was pared by 4 bases and J by 6 bases, with 11 bases of the junction left unmatched. CDR1 is MDHEN and CDR2 is SYDVKM in the germline V gene. Assignments of participants to cohorts depended upon their own reported clinical history. Two negative PCRs, clearance, or symptom resolution characterized the recovered Cohort 3 donors.

Material: PBMCs or T cells enriched from blood (not recorded which). The rearrangement uses TRBV28 and TRBJ1-2; TRBD1 aligns across 7 bases. This receptor was identified in a woman between 40 and 55 years old who had recovered from COVID-19. CDR3 sequence: CASSSGATGANGYTF. In nucleotides, the CDR3 is TGTGCCAGCAGTTCGGGGGCAACAGGGGCTAATGGCTACACCTTC.